This TCR beta chain was profiled in a study of blood T cell repertoires in COVID-19. As for the study in general: The cDNA or gDNA used as material had been derived from T cells, B-cell-depleted T cells, or PBMCs.

Original processing notes: Amplification of reference gene primers was used by the study to estimate nucleated cell counts. Profiled with immunoSEQ multiplex PCR; TCRdb holds only in-frame clones, not every one. V and J calls and clone size come straight from that table; D and trimming were deduced from the DNA. In the table there are roughly 250,000 clones, approximately 80% of which are singletons. This CDR3 comprises 15 residues. Losses at the gene ends were 4 bases for V and 8 bases for J; bases not matched to a gene: 6. Germline lookup yields CDR1 SGHNT and CDR2 YENEEA. V is TRBV11-3 and J is TRBJ2-1; 12 positions agree with TRBD2. The sequence derives from a woman in her fifties or sixties with active or convalescent COVID-19. The sequencing sample was made of peripheral blood. The CDR3 loop is CASSSSGRAFDEQFF. The CDR3 bases are TGTGCCAGCAGCTCTAGCGGGAGGGCCTTCGATGAGCAGTTCTTC.